These 14 T cell receptor beta chains were sequenced from one sample in a study of cytomegalovirus exposure and HLA in healthy donors. A multiplex PCR was run with 60 Vbeta primers and 13 Jbeta primers. The method was immunoSEQ multiplex PCR; TCRdb's version includes in-frame clones alone and lacks a portion of them. Of hundreds of thousands of clones detected, about 80% appear once; the ten largest clones hold 0.58%. The sequenced material came from PBMCs. These receptor sequences come from a woman in her thirties or forties in good health and CMV-seronegative.

The chain recombines TRBV29-1 with TRBJ2-3; D possibly corresponds to TRBD2 (6 bases). The germline CDR1 and CDR2 sequences are SQVTM and ANQGSEA. Trimming cost V 3 bases and J 1 base, with 14 bases left between them. The CDR3 length is 15 residues. The CDR3 nucleotides read TGCAGCGTTGAGGAGGGTTTTTTGGGCACAGATACGCAGTATTTT. Translated: CSVEEGFLGTDTQYF.

This chain joins TRBV6-5 and TRBJ2-2, with D possibly TRBD1 on 5 matching bases. The CDR3 runs 12 residues. The V gene's germline CDR1 is MNHEY and CDR2 SVGAGI. Deletions cut 8 bases from V and 7 bases from J, with 11 bases between. The CDR3 DNA reads as TGTGCCAGCGGGGCAACCGGCGGGGAGCTGTTTTTT. Encoded protein: CASGATGGELFF.

A single count supports this clone. The rearrangement joins TRBV7-9 to TRBJ1-5; 8 bases are a match to TRBD1. The CDR3 has 14 amino acids. The germline gives CDR1 SEHNR, CDR2 FQNEAQ (reference sequence). With V trimmed by 4 bases and J by 7 bases, 6 bases remained unmatched. CDR3 nucleotide sequence: TGTGCCAGCAGCTGGGCAGGGGGCGGCCAGCCCCAGCATTTT. It is translated as CASSWAGGGQPQHF.

The rearrangement joins TRBV28 to TRBJ2-3; D may be TRBD1 (6 bases). The CDR3 consists of 16 residues. Germline V gene sequence: CDR1 MDHEN, CDR2 SYDVKM. Trimming took off 2 bases at V and 2 bases at J, with 14 bases between the two ends. CDR3 sequence reads: CASSLEGPGVTDTQYF. DNA of the CDR3: TGTGCCAGCAGTTTAGAAGGGCCAGGGGTCACAGATACGCAGTATTTT. Filled out from reference TRBV28 and TRBJ2-3, the complete variable domain reads DVKVTQSSRYLVKRTGEKVFLECVQDMDHENMFWYRQDPGLGLRLIYFSYDVKMKEKGDIPEGYSVSREKKERFSLILESASTNQTSMYLCASSLEGPGVTDTQYFGPGTRLTVL.

The CDR3 loop reads CASRPPGQKQETQYF. Written as DNA, the CDR3 is TGTGCCAGCAGACCACCGGGACAGAAACAAGAGACCCAGTACTTC. The chain has TRBV6-6 and TRBJ2-5; TRBD1 aligns across 7 bases. V lost 6 bases and J lost 2; bases outside the gene matches: 9. The germline gives CDR1 MNHNY, CDR2 SVGAGI (reference sequence). The CDR3 loop spans 15 amino acids.

This clone turned up a few times. The gene calls are TRBV2 and TRBJ1-5; no clear D gene. Looked up from germline, CDR1 is SNHLY and CDR2 is FYNNEI. The CDR3 loop spans 15 amino acids. Trimming removed 1 base from V and 5 bases from J, with 12 bases in between. The CDR3 here is CASSEDAGEYQPQHF. CDR3 DNA: TGTGCCAGCAGTGAAGACGCGGGAGAGTATCAGCCCCAGCATTTT.

The rearrangement links TRBV7-2 to TRBJ2-5; D perhaps matches TRBD2 (7 bases). This CDR3 comprises 14 residues. The germline V gene has CDR1 SGHTA and CDR2 FQGNSA. Trimming removed 3 bases at V and 4 bases at J, with 12 bases between. CDR3 sequence: CASSFGGRRETQYF. In DNA form, the CDR3 reads TGTGCCAGCAGCTTCGGGGGGCGTCGAGAGACCCAGTACTTC.

This chain joins TRBV7-6 and TRBJ1-6; TRBD1 matches 7 bases. CDR1 is SGHVS, CDR2 FNYEAQ, per germline. V lost 4 bases and J lost 10; bases outside the gene matches: 16. The CDR3 totals 17 residues. Here the CDR3 reads CASSSRTGAGAQSPLHF. The CDR3 DNA follows: TGTGCCAGCAGCTCAAGAACAGGGGCTGGGGCTCAATCACCCCTCCACTTT. The full variable domain, its missing parts supplied by reference TRBV7-6 and TRBJ1-6, is GAGVSQSPRYKVTKRGQDVALRCDPISGHVSLYWYRQALGQGPEFLTYFNYEAQQDKSGLPNDRFSAERPEGSISTLTIQRTEQRDSAMYRCASSSRTGAGAQSPLHFGNGTRLTVT.

This clone was recorded only once. V is TRBV5-4 and J is TRBJ2-5; D possibly corresponds to TRBD1 (5 bases). V was cut by 2 bases and J by 2 bases, with 13 bases left in between. Germline CDR1 and CDR2: SGHNT and YYREEE (reference sequence). CDR3 size: 15 residues. The CDR3 reads CASSFALGAQETQYF. CDR3 sequence (DNA): TGTGCCAGCAGCTTCGCTCTAGGGGCGCAAGAGACCCAGTACTTC.

The rearrangement uses TRBV4-2 and TRBJ2-7, with TRBD2 matching over 9 bases. The germline gives CDR1 LGHNA, CDR2 YNFKEQ. The CDR3 covers 14 residues. V shed 1 base, J shed 7 bases, and the junction held 5 bases outside the gene matches. This CDR3 is CASSQGGGAGEQYF. CDR3 in DNA: TGTGCCAGCAGCCAAGGCGGGGGGGCCGGGGAGCAGTACTTC.

The J gene is TRBJ2-5, the V gene TRBV11-3, with TRBD2 matching over 9 bases. The CDR3 runs 13 residues. The ends lost 4 bases at V and 5 bases at J; junction bases unmatched: 2. The germline gives CDR1 SGHNT, CDR2 YENEEA. This CDR3 is CASSSLAGETQYF. Written as DNA, the CDR3 is TGTGCCAGCAGCTCGCTAGCGGGGGAGACCCAGTACTTC.

The chain links TRBV6-5 to TRBJ1-5, with D perhaps matching TRBD1 (6 bases). The CDR3 length is 15 residues. The V end was cut by 5 bases, the J end by 6 bases, with 17 bases between. Germline CDR1 MNHEY, CDR2 SVGAGI. CDR3: CASSPQKGGGQPQHF. Written as DNA, the CDR3 is TGTGCCAGCAGTCCTCAGAAAGGGGGTGGTCAGCCCCAGCATTTT.

The CDR3 is CASSQKQNTGELFF. DNA for the CDR3: TGCGCCAGCAGCCAAAAGCAGAACACCGGGGAGCTGTTTTTT. The chain has TRBV4-3 and TRBJ2-2; D remains ambiguous. CDR3 length: 14 amino acids. Trimming left V 2 bases short and J 1 base short, with 5 bases between. Per germline, CDR1 LGHNA and CDR2 YSLEER.

This clone was picked up one time. The gene calls are TRBV18 and TRBJ1-3; D is unclear. Trimming stripped 2 bases from V and 0 bases from J, with 11 bases between. The CDR3 sequence is 16 residues long. Germline CDR1 is KGHSH and CDR2 is LQKENI. In DNA form, the CDR3 reads TGTGCCAGCTCACCAGCCACTCCCAACTCTGGAAACACCATATATTTT. It encodes CASSPATPNSGNTIYF.